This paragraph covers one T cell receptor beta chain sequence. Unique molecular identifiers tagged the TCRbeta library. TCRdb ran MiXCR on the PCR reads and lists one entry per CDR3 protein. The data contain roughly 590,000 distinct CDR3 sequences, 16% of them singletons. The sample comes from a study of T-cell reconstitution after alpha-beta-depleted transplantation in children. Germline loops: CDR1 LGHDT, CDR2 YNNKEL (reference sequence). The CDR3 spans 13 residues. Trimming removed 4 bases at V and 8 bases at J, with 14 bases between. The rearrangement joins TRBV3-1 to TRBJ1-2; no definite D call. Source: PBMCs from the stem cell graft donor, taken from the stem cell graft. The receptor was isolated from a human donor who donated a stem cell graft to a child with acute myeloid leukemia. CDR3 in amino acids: CASSPTLGRGYTF. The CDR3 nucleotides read TGTGCCAGCAGCCCGACCCTCGGGCGAGGCTACACCTTC.